This TCR beta chain was documented in a study of blood T cell repertoires in COVID-19. Clones were sequenced by immunoSEQ multiplex PCR, and TCRdb holds only the in-frame ones, with some missing. The sample carries tens of thousands of clones, around 83% recorded once. Germline lookup yields CDR1 LGHNA and CDR2 YNFKEQ. V lost 0 bases, J lost 4 bases, and 8 bases lay in between. The CDR3 totals 14 residues. Material: peripheral blood. The chain couples TRBV4-2 to TRBJ2-3; D uncertain. The sequence derives from an older woman with acute or convalescent COVID-19. For the CDR3, the DNA is TGTGCCAGCAGCCAAGATTACGCGCCAGATACGCAGTATTTT. Translation: CASSQDYAPDTQYF.